Following are 24 T cell receptor beta chains from one sample sequenced in a study of T cell repertoires in cytomegalovirus infection. TCRdb processed the reads anew with MiXCR; each CDR3 protein has one entry. The profile shows around 900,000 distinct CDR3 sequences, approximately 31% of them singletons. These receptors are not linked to any known antigen. The specimen was cultured CD8+ T cells from PBMCs, collected from culture after CMV antigen stimulation. The receptors shown here come from a human donor in good health (CMV status not recorded). Some clones in this sample may be carry-over from other donors' samples.

There are a few counts of this clonotype. CDR3 sequence (DNA): TGTGCCAGCAGTTTCCTAGCGGGGGGCTCCAGGAACAATGAGCAGTTCTTC. Its protein product is CASSFLAGGSRNNEQFF. This sequence joins TRBV6-6 and TRBJ2-1; TRBD2 matches 11 bases. CDR3 length: 17 amino acids. V gave up 4 bases and J gave up 5 bases; unmatched junction bases: 10. Germline CDR1 MNHNY, CDR2 SVGAGI (reference sequence).

This rearrangement joins TRBV3-1 to TRBJ2-7; D may be TRBD1 (5 bases). This CDR3 has 17 amino acids. V dropped 0 bases and J dropped 2 bases, with 17 bases sitting between them. Germline loops: CDR1 LGHDT, CDR2 YNNKEL (reference sequence). The CDR3 DNA reads TGTGCCAGCAGCCAAGATCGGAAGGGGCGGATCGCCTACGAGCAGTACTTC. This sequence encodes CASSQDRKGRIAYEQYF.

V is TRBV12-3 or TRBV12-4 and J is TRBJ2-4; no definite D call. The V gene lost 3 bases and the J gene lost 0 bases, with 15 bases spanning the gap. CDR3 length: 17 residues. The CDR3 nucleotides are TGTGCCAGCAGTTTTCTCCCCGGGCCCTTAGCCAAAAACATTCAGTACTTC. Residues: CASSFLPGPLAKNIQYF.

V and J are TRBV4-1 and TRBJ1-4; D is undetermined. The CDR3 consists of 15 residues. V was trimmed by 1 base and J by 14 bases, leaving 20 bases between them. CDR1 is MGHRA, CDR2 YSYEKL, per germline. This CDR3 reads CASSQVPGRSSKLFF. DNA for the CDR3: TGCGCCAGCAGCCAAGTCCCAGGTCGGTCCTCGAAGCTGTTTTTT.

To note about this clonotype: Germline and junction disagree at one end, which may indicate a read error. This rearrangement joins TRBV7-6 to TRBJ2-5, with 8 bases lining up with TRBD1. Germline CDR1 reads SGHVS; CDR2 reads FNYEAQ. The CDR3 totals 16 residues. CDR3 sequence reads: CVSSLGPDREQETQYF. The CDR3 region has the DNA TGTGTCAGCAGCTTAGGTCCGGACAGGGAGCAAGAGACCCAGTACTTC.

DNA for the CDR3: TGCGCCAGCAGCTCATATCAAGATGGGCACGAGCAGTACTTC. It encodes CASSSYQDGHEQYF. The V call is TRBV5-1, the J call TRBJ2-7; no definite D call. Trimming took off 3 bases at V and 5 bases at J, with 15 bases between the two ends. The germline CDR1 and CDR2 sequences are SGHRS and YFSETQ. There are 14 residues in the CDR3.

The sample holds many counts of this clonotype. A junction end diverges from the germline sequence, so it may reflect a read error. The rearrangement joins TRBV27 to TRBJ1-6; 7 bases agree with TRBD1. CDR3 size: 14 residues. From germline, CDR1 is MNHEY and CDR2 SMNVEV (reference sequence). The CDR3 DNA follows: TGTGCCAGTAGTTTCGGGACAGCCAATTCACCCCTCCACTTT. It encodes CASSFGTANSPLHF.

The genes are TRBV7-6 and TRBJ2-1; perhaps D is TRBD1 or TRBD2 (7 bases each). Germline loops: CDR1 SGHVS, CDR2 FNYEAQ. The CDR3 totals 16 residues. V lost 5 bases to trimming and J lost 4 bases, with 18 bases between them. This CDR3 reads CASSRATGRGYNEQFF. CDR3 nucleotides: TGTGCCAGCAGCCGTGCGACAGGGAGGGGATACAATGAGCAGTTCTTC.

The rearrangement uses TRBV6-5 and TRBJ2-3; D possibly corresponds to TRBD2 (6 bases). With 2 bases removed from V and 1 base from J, the gap between germline ends came to 10 bases. CDR3 length equals 15 residues. The V gene's germline CDR1 is MNHEY and CDR2 SVGAGI. Here the CDR3 reads CASSYRGDRTDTQYF. CDR3 DNA sequence: TGTGCCAGCAGTTACCGCGGGGACCGCACAGATACGCAGTATTTT.

The rearrangement links TRBV6-2 or TRBV6-3 to TRBJ2-3, with D perhaps being TRBD1 or TRBD2 (5 bases each). The V gene lost 5 bases and the J gene lost 2 bases, with 23 bases spanning the gap. Germline assignment: CDR1 MNHEY and CDR2 SVGEGT. The CDR3 sequence is 18 residues long. CDR3: CASSLPAGARVLTDTQYF. Here the CDR3 DNA reads TGTGCCAGCAGTCTACCCGCCGGGGCCAGGGTCCTCACAGATACGCAGTATTTT.

This clonotype was seen repeatedly, ten times or more. V and J are TRBV4-1 and TRBJ2-1, with a weak D call TRBD1 (5 bases). With 3 bases removed from V and 5 bases from J, the gap between germline ends came to 8 bases. This CDR3 is built from 13 residues. CDR1 MGHRA and CDR2 YSYEKL come from the germline V gene. Here the CDR3 DNA reads TGCGCCAGCAGCCACCGACAGAACAATGAGCAGTTCTTC. Translation: CASSHRQNNEQFF.

This clonotype showed up just a few times. Written as DNA, the CDR3 is TGTGCCAGCAGTTTAGCTCCGGGAAACACCATATATTTT. Translation gives CASSLAPGNTIYF. This sequence joins TRBV12-3 or TRBV12-4 and TRBJ1-3; no clear D. The CDR3 loop spans 13 amino acids. The V end was cut by 0 bases, the J end by 4 bases, with 4 bases between.

The CDR3, as DNA: TGTGCCAGCATACGCAACCCCTACGAGCAGTACTTC. Protein product: CASIRNPYEQYF. The chain uses TRBV2 and TRBJ2-7, with unresolved D. This CDR3 region has 12 residues. The germline V gene has CDR1 SNHLY and CDR2 FYNNEI. The V end was cut by 7 bases, the J end by 2 bases, with 9 bases between.

The chain employs TRBV27 and TRBJ2-3, with 7 bases matching TRBD1. After removal of 1 base from V and 4 bases from J, the junction contained 8 bases not matched to a gene. CDR3 length: 16 residues. Per germline, CDR1 MNHEY and CDR2 SMNVEV (reference sequence). CDR3: CASSLLRTGAADTQYF. The CDR3 bases are TGTGCCAGCAGTTTATTAAGGACAGGAGCAGCAGATACGCAGTATTTT.

This clonotype was recorded at least ten times. The chain has TRBV12-3 or TRBV12-4 and TRBJ1-5; D is unclear. Trimming took off 3 bases at V and 11 bases at J, with 23 bases between the two ends. The CDR3 runs 16 residues. For the CDR3, the DNA is TGTGCCAGCAGTTTCCAAAAGCAGAACCTTATCGTGACCCAGCATTTT. Translation: CASSFQKQNLIVTQHF.

This clonotype was observed a few times. J is TRBJ1-2 and V is TRBV7-2; unclear D gene. Trimming cost V 5 bases and J 1 base, with 11 bases left between them. Germline V gives CDR1 SGHTA, CDR2 FQGNSA. The CDR3 runs to 14 residues. The CDR3 region is CASSRPDFNYGYTF. CDR3 DNA: TGTGCCAGCAGCCGACCTGATTTTAACTATGGCTACACCTTC.

The CDR3 region has the DNA TGCGCCAGCAGCCAAGACGAAACCGGGACAGGGGCCTACGAGCAGTACTTC. This translates into CASSQDETGTGAYEQYF. The chain employs TRBV4-1 and TRBJ2-7, with 10 bases that match TRBD1. This CDR3 comprises 17 residues. Looked up from germline, CDR1 is MGHRA and CDR2 is YSYEKL. The V gene end was trimmed by 0 bases and the J gene end by 2 bases; junction bases not matched to a gene: 7.

The chain recombines TRBV28 with TRBJ2-4; 8 bases map to TRBD1. The CDR3 is 16 residues long. The trim removed 6 bases at V and 0 bases at J, leaving 7 bases unmatched. The germline V gene has CDR1 MDHEN and CDR2 SYDVKM. CDR3 nucleotides: TGTGCCAGCAGCCTGACAGGGGATAGAGCCAAAAACATTCAGTACTTC. Encoded protein: CASSLTGDRAKNIQYF.

This clonotype occurred a few times. The chain employs TRBV12-5 and TRBJ2-1; 7 positions match TRBD1. The length of the CDR3 is 14 residues. Germline loops: CDR1 LGHNT, CDR2 FRNRAP. Trimming removed 6 bases from V and 2 bases from J; junction bases left unmatched: 4. CDR3: CASGGQITYNEQFF. Written as DNA, the CDR3 is TGTGCTAGTGGGGGACAGATTACCTACAATGAGCAGTTCTTC. The whole variable domain, filled in from reference TRBV12-5 and TRBJ2-1, reads DARVTQTPRHKVTEMGQEVTMRCQPILGHNTVFWYRQTMMQGLELLAYFRNRAPLDDSGMPKDRFSAEMPDATLATLKIQPSEPRDSAVYFCASGGQITYNEQFFGPGTRLTVL.

The J gene is TRBJ2-6, the V gene TRBV27, with D possibly called TRBD1 or TRBD2 (5 bases each). The V and J ends lost 4 bases and 0 bases respectively, with 13 bases between them. Germline V CDR1 and CDR2: MNHEY, SMNVEV (reference sequence). The CDR3 loop spans 17 amino acids. The CDR3, as DNA: TGTGCCAGCAGTTACGGGGCCACCATCTCTGGGGCCAACGTCCTGACTTTC. It translates to CASSYGATISGANVLTF. The complete variable domain, with remaining parts taken from reference TRBV27 and TRBJ2-6, reads EAQVTQNPRYLITVTGKKLTVTCSQNMNHEYMSWYRQDPGLGLRQIYYSMNVEVTDKGDVPEGYKVSRKEKRNFPLILESPSPNQTSLYFCASSYGATISGANVLTFGAGSRLTVL.

This clonotype was seen repeatedly, ten times or more. This chain links TRBV7-2 with TRBJ1-2, with D unresolved. V was shortened by 1 base and J by 4 bases, with 16 bases between the two germline ends. The CDR3 runs to 16 residues. In germline, CDR1 is SGHTA, CDR2 FQGNSA. The CDR3 here is CASSLGMLGAGYGYTF. The CDR3 nucleotides are TGTGCCAGCAGCTTAGGGATGTTGGGAGCCGGCTATGGCTACACCTTC.

The V call is TRBV5-6, the J call TRBJ2-1, with 15 bases matching TRBD2. The CDR3 is 18 amino acids. Germline V gene data show CDR1 as SGHDT and CDR2 as YYEEEE. J lost 2 bases, V lost 5 bases, and 8 bases had no gene match. The CDR3, as DNA: TGTGCCAGCAGTCGGACTAGCGGGGGGGGATGGGCCTACAATGAGCAGTTCTTC. It codes for CASSRTSGGGWAYNEQFF.

With respect to this clonotype: Since a much larger clone is just one base distant, this may be a read error. V usage is TRBV27 and J usage is TRBJ2-2; TRBD1 aligns across 9 bases. Germline assignment: CDR1 MNHEY and CDR2 SMNVEV (reference sequence). The ends lost 3 bases at V and 4 bases at J; junction bases unmatched: 3. The CDR3 has 15 amino acids. The CDR3, as DNA: TGTGCCAGCAGTTTTGGGACAGGGAGCACCGGGGAGCTGTTTTTT. It translates to CASSFGTGSTGELFF.

The chain recombines TRBV6-6 with TRBJ2-6, with unresolved D. The V and J ends lost 9 bases and 1 base respectively, with 4 bases between them. This CDR3 region has 12 residues. Germline lookup yields CDR1 MNHNY and CDR2 SVGAGI (reference sequence). The CDR3 spells CARSSGANVLTF. The CDR3, as DNA: TGTGCCAGATCTTCTGGGGCCAACGTCCTGACTTTC.